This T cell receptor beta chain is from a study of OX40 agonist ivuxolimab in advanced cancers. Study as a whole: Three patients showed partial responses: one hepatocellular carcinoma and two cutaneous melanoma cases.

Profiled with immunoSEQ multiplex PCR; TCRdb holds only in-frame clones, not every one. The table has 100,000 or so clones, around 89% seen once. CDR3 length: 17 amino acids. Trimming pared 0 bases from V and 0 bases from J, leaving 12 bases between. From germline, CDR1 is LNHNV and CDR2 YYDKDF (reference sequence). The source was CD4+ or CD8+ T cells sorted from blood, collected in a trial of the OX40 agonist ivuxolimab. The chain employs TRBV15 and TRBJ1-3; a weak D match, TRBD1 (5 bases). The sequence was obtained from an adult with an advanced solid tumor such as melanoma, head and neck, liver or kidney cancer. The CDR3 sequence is CATSREQVSLSGNTIYF. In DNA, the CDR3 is TGTGCCACCAGCAGAGAACAGGTCAGCCTCTCTGGAAACACCATATATTTT.